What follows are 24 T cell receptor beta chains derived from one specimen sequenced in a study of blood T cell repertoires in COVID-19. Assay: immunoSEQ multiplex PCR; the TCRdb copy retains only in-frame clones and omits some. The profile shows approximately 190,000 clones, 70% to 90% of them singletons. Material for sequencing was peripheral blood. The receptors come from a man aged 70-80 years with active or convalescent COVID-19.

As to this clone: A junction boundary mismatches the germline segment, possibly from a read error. This CDR3 is CASSLAGTQQETQYF. CDR3 sequence (DNA): TGTGCCAGCAGCCTAGCCGGGACACAACAAGAGACCCAGTACTTC. This chain joins TRBV7-2 and TRBJ2-5; TRBD1 might be the D (6 bases). This CDR3 is 15 amino acids long. The V gene's germline CDR1 is SGHTA and CDR2 FQGNSA.

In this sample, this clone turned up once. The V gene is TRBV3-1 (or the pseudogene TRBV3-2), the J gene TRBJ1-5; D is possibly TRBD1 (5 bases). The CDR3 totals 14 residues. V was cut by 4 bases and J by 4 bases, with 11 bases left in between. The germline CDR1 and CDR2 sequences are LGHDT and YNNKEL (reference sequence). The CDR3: CASSLRQSNQPQHF. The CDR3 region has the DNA TGTGCCAGCAGCCTCAGACAGTCTAATCAGCCCCAGCATTTT.

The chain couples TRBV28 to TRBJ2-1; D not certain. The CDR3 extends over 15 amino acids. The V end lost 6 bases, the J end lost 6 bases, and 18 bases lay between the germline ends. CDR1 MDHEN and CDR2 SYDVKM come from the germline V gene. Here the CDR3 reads CASRKLTPLSNEQFF. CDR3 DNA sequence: TGTGCCAGCAGGAAGCTCACCCCCCTGAGCAATGAGCAGTTCTTC.

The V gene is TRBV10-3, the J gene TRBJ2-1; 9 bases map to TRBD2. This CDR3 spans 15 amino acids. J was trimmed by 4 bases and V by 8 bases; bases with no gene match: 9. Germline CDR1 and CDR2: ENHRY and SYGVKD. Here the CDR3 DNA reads TGTGCCATCCCGTGTAGCGGGAGTGCTTACAATGAGCAGTTCTTC. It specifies CAIPCSGSAYNEQFF.

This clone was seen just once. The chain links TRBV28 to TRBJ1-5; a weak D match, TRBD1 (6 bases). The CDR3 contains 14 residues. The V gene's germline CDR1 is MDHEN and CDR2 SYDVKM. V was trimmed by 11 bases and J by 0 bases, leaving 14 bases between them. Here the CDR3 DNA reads TGTGCCCTCAGGGCAGGGGCTAGCAATCAGCCCCAGCATTTT. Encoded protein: CALRAGASNQPQHF.

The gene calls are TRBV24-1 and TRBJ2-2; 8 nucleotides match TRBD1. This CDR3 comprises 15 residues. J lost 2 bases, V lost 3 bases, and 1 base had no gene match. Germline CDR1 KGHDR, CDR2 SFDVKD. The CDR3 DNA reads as TGTGCCACCAGTGATGACAGGGGAAACACCGGGGAGCTGTTTTTT. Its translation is CATSDDRGNTGELFF.

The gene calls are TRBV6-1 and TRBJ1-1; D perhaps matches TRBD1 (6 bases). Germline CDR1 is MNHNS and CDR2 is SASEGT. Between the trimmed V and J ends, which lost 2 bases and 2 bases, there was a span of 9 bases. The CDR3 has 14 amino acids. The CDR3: CASSERTANTEAFF. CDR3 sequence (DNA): TGTGCCAGCAGTGAACGGACAGCCAACACTGAAGCTTTCTTT.

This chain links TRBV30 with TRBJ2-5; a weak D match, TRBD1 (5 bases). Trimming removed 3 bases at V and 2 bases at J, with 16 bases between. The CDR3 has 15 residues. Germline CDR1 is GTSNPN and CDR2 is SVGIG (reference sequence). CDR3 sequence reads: CAWSHGHPLQETQYF. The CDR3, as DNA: TGTGCCTGGAGCCACGGACACCCGCTTCAAGAGACCCAGTACTTC.

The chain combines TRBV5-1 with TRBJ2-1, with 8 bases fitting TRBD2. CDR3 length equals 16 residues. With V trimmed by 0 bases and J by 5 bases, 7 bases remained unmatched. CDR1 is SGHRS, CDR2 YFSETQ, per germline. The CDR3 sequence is CASSLVSGLGDNEQFF. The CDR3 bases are TGCGCCAGCAGCTTGGTTTCGGGACTAGGAGACAATGAGCAGTTCTTC.

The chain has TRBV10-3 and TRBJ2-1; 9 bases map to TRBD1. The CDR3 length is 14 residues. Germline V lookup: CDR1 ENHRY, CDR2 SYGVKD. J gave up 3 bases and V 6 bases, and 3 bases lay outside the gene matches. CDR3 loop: CAIRGQGDYNEQFF. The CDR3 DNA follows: TGTGCCATCAGGGGACAGGGTGACTACAATGAGCAGTTCTTC.

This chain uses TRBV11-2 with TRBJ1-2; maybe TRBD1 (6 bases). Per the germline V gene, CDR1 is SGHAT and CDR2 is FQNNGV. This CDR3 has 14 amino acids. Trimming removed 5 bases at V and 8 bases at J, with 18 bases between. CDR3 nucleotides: TGTGCCAGCAGCCCTCTGCAGGGGTTAGACGGCTACACCTTC. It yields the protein CASSPLQGLDGYTF.

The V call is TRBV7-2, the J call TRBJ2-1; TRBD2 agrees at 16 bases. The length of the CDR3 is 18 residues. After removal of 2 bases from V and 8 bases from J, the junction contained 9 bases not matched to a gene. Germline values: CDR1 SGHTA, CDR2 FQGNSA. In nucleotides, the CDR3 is TGTGCCAGCAGCTTAACCGGGACTAGCGGGAGGGCATTGGATGAGCAGTTCTTC. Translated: CASSLTGTSGRALDEQFF.

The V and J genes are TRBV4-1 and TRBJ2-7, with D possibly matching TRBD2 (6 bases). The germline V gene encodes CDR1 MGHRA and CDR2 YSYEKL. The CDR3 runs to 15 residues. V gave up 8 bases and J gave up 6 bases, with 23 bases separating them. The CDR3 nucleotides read TGCGCCAGCCGGTCCGAGGCCTCAACCGGGAGCGAGCAGTACTTC. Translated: CASRSEASTGSEQYF.

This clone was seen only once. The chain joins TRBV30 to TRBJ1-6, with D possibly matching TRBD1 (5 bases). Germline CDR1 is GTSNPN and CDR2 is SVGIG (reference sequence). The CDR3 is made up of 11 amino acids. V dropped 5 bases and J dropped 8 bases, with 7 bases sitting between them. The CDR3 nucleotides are TGTGCCTGGGACAGAGATTCACCCCTCCACTTT. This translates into CAWDRDSPLHF.

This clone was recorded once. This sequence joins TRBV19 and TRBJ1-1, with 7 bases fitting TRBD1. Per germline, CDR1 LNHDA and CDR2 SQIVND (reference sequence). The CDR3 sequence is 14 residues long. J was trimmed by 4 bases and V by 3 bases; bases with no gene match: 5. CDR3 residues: CASSMLSGGTEAFF. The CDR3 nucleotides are TGTGCCAGTAGTATGCTCTCAGGGGGCACTGAAGCTTTCTTT.

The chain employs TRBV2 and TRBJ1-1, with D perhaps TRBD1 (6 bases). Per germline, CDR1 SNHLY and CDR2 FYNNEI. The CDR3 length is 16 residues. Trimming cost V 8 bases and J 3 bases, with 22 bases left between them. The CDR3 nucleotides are TGTGCCAGCCTCTTCGAACAAGGGGGAGTGGACACTGAAGCTTTCTTT. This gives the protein CASLFEQGGVDTEAFF.

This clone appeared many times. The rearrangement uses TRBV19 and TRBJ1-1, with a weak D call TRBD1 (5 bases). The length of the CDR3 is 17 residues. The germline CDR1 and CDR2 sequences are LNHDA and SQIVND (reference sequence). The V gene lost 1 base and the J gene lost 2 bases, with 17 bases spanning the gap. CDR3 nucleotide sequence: TGTGCCAGTAGTATAGGCCTGGGGGAGGGGACCAACACTGAAGCTTTCTTT. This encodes CASSIGLGEGTNTEAFF.

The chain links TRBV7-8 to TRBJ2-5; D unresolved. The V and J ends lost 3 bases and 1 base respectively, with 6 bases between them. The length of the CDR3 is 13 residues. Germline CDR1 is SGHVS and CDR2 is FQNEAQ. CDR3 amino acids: CASSFSSQETQYF. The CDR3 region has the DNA TGTGCCAGCAGCTTCTCTAGCCAAGAGACCCAGTACTTC.

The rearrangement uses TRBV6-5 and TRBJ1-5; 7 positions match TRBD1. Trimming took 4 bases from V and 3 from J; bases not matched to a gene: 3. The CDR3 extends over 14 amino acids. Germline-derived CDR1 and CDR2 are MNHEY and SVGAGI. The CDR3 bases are TGTGCCAGCAGTTTAGACAGGGTCAATCAGCCCCAGCATTTT. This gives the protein CASSLDRVNQPQHF.

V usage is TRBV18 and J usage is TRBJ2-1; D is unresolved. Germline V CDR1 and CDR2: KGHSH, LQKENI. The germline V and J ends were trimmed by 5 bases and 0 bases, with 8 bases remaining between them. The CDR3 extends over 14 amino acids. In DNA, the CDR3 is TGTGCCAGCTCAGAGACACCCTCCTACAATGAGCAGTTCTTC. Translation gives CASSETPSYNEQFF.

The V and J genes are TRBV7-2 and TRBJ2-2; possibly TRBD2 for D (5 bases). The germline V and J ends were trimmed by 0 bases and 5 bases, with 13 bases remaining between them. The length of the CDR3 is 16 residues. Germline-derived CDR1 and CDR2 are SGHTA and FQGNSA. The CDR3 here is CASSLAGWGVTGELFF. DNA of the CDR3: TGTGCCAGCAGCTTAGCAGGATGGGGAGTAACCGGGGAGCTGTTTTTT.

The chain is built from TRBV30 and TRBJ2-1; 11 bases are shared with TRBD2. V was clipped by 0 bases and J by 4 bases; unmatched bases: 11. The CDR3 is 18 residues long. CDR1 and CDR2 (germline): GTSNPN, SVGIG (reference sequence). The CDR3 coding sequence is TGTGCCTGGAGTGTACTAGCGGGAGCCGGATCGTGGTACAATGAGCAGTTCTTC. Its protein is CAWSVLAGAGSWYNEQFF.

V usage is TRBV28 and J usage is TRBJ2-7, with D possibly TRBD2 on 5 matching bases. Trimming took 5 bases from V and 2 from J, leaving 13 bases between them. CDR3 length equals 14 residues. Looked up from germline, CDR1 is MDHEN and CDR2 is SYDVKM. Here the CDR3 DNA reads TGTGCCAGCAGTATGGCCGGGAACCCCTACGAGCAGTACTTC. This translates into CASSMAGNPYEQYF.

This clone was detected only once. The CDR3 nucleotides are TGTGCCAGCAGCTTATCCCGGGAGCGGGATACGCAGTATTTT. It yields the protein CASSLSRERDTQYF. This sequence joins TRBV7-9 and TRBJ2-3; TRBD2 might be the D (6 bases). The CDR3 runs 14 residues. Deletions cut 2 bases from V and 6 bases from J, with 12 bases between. Germline-derived CDR1 and CDR2 are SEHNR and FQNEAQ (reference sequence).